A single sample gave rise to the 22 T cell receptor beta chains below, sequenced in a study of CD8+ T cells in alopecia areata. Reverse transcription of extracted RNA yielded cDNA, which provided the sequencing template. Assay used: immunoSEQ multiplex PCR; TCRdb lists only in-frame clones, some missing. Among about 42,000 clones listed, about two thirds were seen once. Treatment of the sample: oral pan-JAK inhibitor, 5-10 mg twice daily. This material consisted of CD8+ T cells sorted from blood, taken at week 4, from a patient treated with tofacitinib. The receptors were gathered from a human donor with alopecia areata.

As DNA, the CDR3 is TGTGCCAGCAGTTCCTCTAGCGGGGGCCTCCAAGAGACCCAGTACTTC. Translated, it gives CASSSSSGGLQETQYF. This chain links TRBV28 with TRBJ2-5, with 10 bases matching TRBD2. The CDR3 length is 16 residues. V gave up 4 bases and J gave up 1 base; unmatched junction bases: 6. Germline assignment: CDR1 MDHEN and CDR2 SYDVKM.

This chain joins TRBV30 and TRBJ1-5; tentative D call: TRBD1 (6 bases). Germline assignment: CDR1 GTSNPN and CDR2 SVGIG (reference sequence). Between the trimmed V and J ends, which lost 2 bases and 7 bases, there was a span of 12 bases. The CDR3 loop spans 13 amino acids. The CDR3 DNA sequence: TGTGCCTGGAGTCTCCAAGGGGGACAGCCCCAGCATTTT. Translation: CAWSLQGGQPQHF. Complete variable domain (other parts from reference TRBV30 and TRBJ1-5): SQTIHQWPATLVQPVGSPLSLECTVEGTSNPNLYWYRQAAGRGLQLLFYSVGIGQISSEVPQNLSASRPQDRQFILSSKKLLLSDSGFYLCAWSLQGGQPQHFGDGTRLSIL.

The J gene is TRBJ2-3, the V gene TRBV27; D remains ambiguous. V was clipped by 10 bases and J by 5 bases, with 10 bases between them. The CDR3 extends over 11 amino acids. Germline V gene sequence: CDR1 MNHEY, CDR2 SMNVEV (reference sequence). The CDR3 is CATGWVDTQYF. The CDR3 DNA reads TGTGCCACCGGCTGGGTAGATACGCAGTATTTT.

Only a few counts were recorded for this clone. The chain carries TRBV7-6 and TRBJ2-3, with 11 bases matching TRBD2. Germline V gene data show CDR1 as SGHVS and CDR2 as FNYEAQ. The CDR3 has 16 residues. The trim removed 4 bases at V and 2 bases at J, leaving 5 bases unmatched. The CDR3 spells CASSSTSGANTDTQYF. The CDR3 DNA reads TGTGCCAGCAGCTCGACTAGCGGGGCAAACACAGATACGCAGTATTTT. Together with reference TRBV7-6 and TRBJ2-3, the CDR3 gives the full variable domain: GAGVSQSPRYKVTKRGQDVALRCDPISGHVSLYWYRQALGQGPEFLTYFNYEAQQDKSGLPNDRFSAERPEGSISTLTIQRTEQRDSAMYRCASSSTSGANTDTQYFGPGTRLTVL.

The chain employs TRBV15 and TRBJ2-7; 10 nucleotides match TRBD1. This CDR3 region has 17 residues. Germline V CDR1 and CDR2: LNHNV, YYDKDF (reference sequence). Losses at the gene ends were 4 bases for V and 0 bases for J; bases not matched to a gene: 9. The CDR3 sequence: CATSTVPRDRGSYEQYF. The CDR3 DNA reads TGTGCCACCAGCACCGTCCCGAGGGACAGGGGCTCCTACGAGCAGTACTTC. Complete variable domain (other parts from reference TRBV15 and TRBJ2-7): DAMVIQNPRYQVTQFGKPVTLSCSQTLNHNVMYWYQQKSSQAPKLLFHYYDKDFNNEADTPDNFQSRRPNTSFCFLDIRSPGLGDTAMYLCATSTVPRDRGSYEQYFGPGTRLTVT.

The V gene is TRBV30, the J gene TRBJ1-2, with a tentative D call TRBD1 (5 bases). Germline lookup yields CDR1 GTSNPN and CDR2 SVGIG (reference sequence). CDR3 length equals 13 residues. Deletions cut 2 bases from V and 8 bases from J, with 15 bases between. CDR3 coding DNA: TGTGCCTGGAGTAGCAGGGAAGGTGAAGGCTACACCTTC. Translated: CAWSSREGEGYTF.

The chain links TRBV29-1 to TRBJ1-2; 9 nucleotides match TRBD1. The germline gives CDR1 SQVTM, CDR2 ANQGSEA. Trimming cost V 5 bases and J 5 bases; bases outside gene matches: 6. The CDR3 runs to 13 residues. In DNA, the CDR3 is TGCAGCGTTCCGGGACAGGGATCGTATGGCTACACCTTC. As protein: CSVPGQGSYGYTF.

The chain links TRBV5-1 to TRBJ1-1; D gene ambiguous. CDR1 and CDR2 from the germline V gene are SGHRS and YFSETQ. The CDR3 runs to 12 residues. Trimming took off 2 bases at V and 7 bases at J, with 9 bases between the two ends. The CDR3, as DNA: TGCGCCAGCAGCTTAATGGAGAATGAAGCTTTCTTT. This encodes CASSLMENEAFF.

V is TRBV9 and J is TRBJ1-2; a weak D match, TRBD1 (6 bases). CDR3 length: 15 residues. The germline V and J ends were trimmed by 4 bases and 2 bases, with 15 bases remaining between them. From germline, CDR1 is SGDLS and CDR2 YYNGEE. This CDR3 reads CASSPWDTLNYGYTF. CDR3 nucleotides: TGTGCCAGCAGCCCATGGGACACTCTAAACTATGGCTACACCTTC. Full variable domain (remainder filled in from reference TRBV9 and TRBJ1-2): DSGVTQTPKHLITATGQRVTLRCSPRSGDLSVYWYQQSLDQGLQFLIQYYNGEERAKGNILERFSAQQFPDLHSELNLSSLELGDSALYFCASSPWDTLNYGYTFGSGTRLTVV.

This clone was seen only a few times. The V and J genes are TRBV29-1 and TRBJ1-1; D is undetermined. The germline V gene encodes CDR1 SQVTM and CDR2 ANQGSEA. CDR3 length equals 14 residues. The CDR3 nucleotides are TGCAGTCTTGGTGGTGTTGAGGGGAACACTGAAGCTTTCTTT. Its translation is CSLGGVEGNTEAFF.

The chain is built from TRBV5-1 and TRBJ2-7; D might be TRBD2 (6 bases). The V gene lost 0 bases and the J gene lost 6 bases, with 7 bases spanning the gap. The CDR3 has 12 amino acids. Germline V CDR1 and CDR2: SGHRS, YFSETQ. The CDR3 here is CASSLAGGEQYF. CDR3 sequence (DNA): TGCGCCAGCAGCTTGGCCGGGGGCGAGCAGTACTTC.

This chain connects TRBV5-6 to TRBJ2-1, with 10 bases lining up with TRBD1. The CDR3 consists of 15 residues. With V trimmed by 4 bases and J by 8 bases, 9 bases remained unmatched. Germline CDR1 SGHDT, CDR2 YYEEEE. The CDR3 bases are TGTGCCAGCAGCAGAACCGGGACAGGGGTTTATGAGCAGTTCTTC. Translated: CASSRTGTGVYEQFF.

The chain joins TRBV19 to TRBJ1-1; D is undetermined. CDR1 is LNHDA, CDR2 SQIVND, per germline (reference sequence). V was cut by 8 bases and J by 6 bases, with 7 bases left in between. This CDR3 spans 10 amino acids. The CDR3 DNA is TGTGCCAGTGCCGGCGCTGAAGCTTTCTTT. Amino acid sequence: CASAGAEAFF.

CDR3 protein: CASSLGVSYEQYF. The DNA of the CDR3 is TGTGCCAGCAGCTTGGGGGTCTCCTACGAGCAGTACTTC. This rearrangement joins TRBV5-6 to TRBJ2-7; D remains ambiguous. The CDR3 has 13 residues. The V and J ends lost 0 bases and 0 bases respectively, with 4 bases between them. Germline CDR1 SGHDT, CDR2 YYEEEE.

The CDR3 protein is CSVPQPGAPNTEAFF. The CDR3 DNA follows: TGCAGCGTGCCACAACCAGGGGCGCCGAACACTGAAGCTTTCTTT. The V call is TRBV29-1, the J call TRBJ1-1, with D possibly matching TRBD1 (6 bases). V gave up 6 bases and J gave up 1 base, with 18 bases separating them. The length of the CDR3 is 15 residues. From germline, CDR1 is SQVTM and CDR2 ANQGSEA.

The V call is TRBV29-1, the J call TRBJ2-3; 9 nucleotides match TRBD1. Germline V gene sequence: CDR1 SQVTM, CDR2 ANQGSEA. The CDR3 contains 14 residues. V shed 0 bases and J 5 bases; nucleotides not matched to a gene: 3. The CDR3 sequence is CSVEETGGGDTQYF. The CDR3 DNA follows: TGCAGCGTTGAAGAGACAGGGGGAGGAGATACGCAGTATTTT.

This rearrangement joins TRBV7-9 to TRBJ2-1; 8 bases map to TRBD1. The ends lost 11 bases at V and 8 bases at J; junction bases unmatched: 11. Per germline, CDR1 SEHNR and CDR2 FQNEAQ (reference sequence). CDR3 length: 13 residues. The CDR3 DNA reads TGTGCCGGAATACAGGGGGTGGCCCATGAGCAGTTCTTC. It yields the protein CAGIQGVAHEQFF.

The chain joins TRBV6-6 to TRBJ1-2, with D unresolved. The CDR3 length is 9 residues. Germline assignment: CDR1 MNHNY and CDR2 SVGAGI (reference sequence). Between the trimmed V and J ends, which lost 4 bases and 13 bases, there was a span of 7 bases. Here the CDR3 reads CASSSTLTF. DNA of the CDR3: TGTGCCAGCAGTTCAACCCTCACCTTC.

The genes are TRBV9 and TRBJ1-1, with D possibly matching TRBD1 (5 bases). This CDR3 is 15 amino acids long. Trimming stripped 0 bases from V and 4 bases from J, with 13 bases between. CDR1 and CDR2 (germline): SGDLS, YYNGEE. In DNA, the CDR3 is TGTGCCAGCAGCGTAGATTTTGGGGCGAGCACTGAAGCTTTCTTT. It translates to CASSVDFGASTEAFF.

The gene calls are TRBV29-1 and TRBJ2-6, with 9 bases lining up with TRBD1. The CDR3 extends over 16 amino acids. V lost 5 bases, J lost 1 base, and 6 bases stayed unmatched. CDR1 and CDR2 from the germline V gene are SQVTM and ANQGSEA. The CDR3 sequence is CSVSGTGQSGANVLTF. The DNA of the CDR3 is TGCAGCGTTTCCGGGACAGGGCAGTCTGGGGCCAACGTCCTGACTTTC.

The chain employs TRBV25-1 and TRBJ1-1; tentatively, D is TRBD1 (6 bases). The V end lost 4 bases, the J end lost 7 bases, and 22 bases lay between the germline ends. CDR3 length equals 16 residues. Germline V gene lookup returns CDR1 MGHDK and CDR2 SYGVNS. The chain's CDR3 is CASSATREGTLIEAFF. The DNA for the CDR3 is TGTGCCAGCAGTGCGACCCGCGAGGGGACATTGATTGAAGCTTTCTTT.

This clone has more than one count but fewer than ten. This chain links TRBV5-4 with TRBJ2-7; D is ambiguous. With 0 bases removed from V and 5 bases from J, the gap between germline ends came to 3 bases. CDR1 is SGHNT and CDR2 is YYREEE in the germline V gene (reference sequence). The CDR3 totals 11 residues. CDR3 region: CASSLGNEQYF. The CDR3 nucleotides read TGTGCCAGCAGCTTGGGAAACGAGCAGTACTTC.